One sample yielded the 26 T cell receptor beta chains listed below, sequenced in a study of response to subunit inactivated influenza vaccine. TCRdb called the RT-PCR reads again in MiXCR, with one record for every CDR3 protein. The sample carries 450,000 to 600,000 distinct CDR3 sequences, less than 8% recorded once. This specimen was PBMCs from blood, taken less than 30 months after vaccination. The receptors were sampled from a man between 50 and 75 years old who received an inactivated influenza vaccine.

This clonotype was counted many times. Written as DNA, the CDR3 is TGCGCCAGCAGCTTAGGACCGGCTAGCGGGAGCACAGATACGCAGTATTTT. It encodes CASSLGPASGSTDTQYF. The chain employs TRBV5-1 and TRBJ2-3, with 8 nucleotides matching TRBD2. Germline V gene sequence: CDR1 SGHRS, CDR2 YFSETQ. With V trimmed by 2 bases and J by 0 bases, 8 bases remained unmatched. The CDR3 consists of 17 residues.

This clonotype appeared many times. The J gene is TRBJ2-1, the V gene TRBV11-1, with D perhaps matching TRBD2 (5 bases). V lost 3 bases, J lost 0 bases, and 18 bases lay in between. The CDR3 runs 18 residues. Looked up from germline, CDR1 is SGHAT and CDR2 is FQDESV (reference sequence). CDR3 nucleotides: TGTGCCAGCAGCTTTGCGCGGGCAAATACGTACTCCTACAATGAGCAGTTCTTC. This encodes CASSFARANTYSYNEQFF.

This clonotype occurred many times. The J gene is TRBJ2-1, the V gene TRBV7-2, with D maybe TRBD1 (7 bases). V was trimmed by 6 bases and J by 7 bases, leaving 10 bases between them. Germline V gene lookup returns CDR1 SGHTA and CDR2 FQGNSA. The CDR3 spans 12 residues. The CDR3 DNA reads TGTGCCAGCAGAGCAGGGGGGAATGAGCAGTTCTTC. The encoded protein is CASRAGGNEQFF.

This clonotype was recorded a few times. The chain couples TRBV20-1 to TRBJ1-1, with D unclear. The CDR3 is made up of 15 amino acids. Germline lookup yields CDR1 DFQATT and CDR2 SNEGSKA (reference sequence). The V end lost 0 bases, the J end lost 4 bases, and 15 bases lay between the germline ends. CDR3 sequence: CSARDPRGGGTEAFF. The CDR3 DNA reads as TGCAGTGCTAGAGACCCACGGGGAGGTGGCACTGAAGCTTTCTTT.

The gene calls are TRBV9 and TRBJ1-3; D ambiguous. The CDR3 runs 15 residues. Germline V gene data show CDR1 as SGDLS and CDR2 as YYNGEE. V lost 4 bases and J lost 0, with 11 bases in between. CDR3 nucleotide sequence: TGTGCCAGCAGCCCTCACGGAAGCTCTGGAAACACCATATATTTT. Its protein product is CASSPHGSSGNTIYF.

In this sample, this clonotype turned up a few times. The V call is TRBV5-6, the J call TRBJ2-7, with D tentatively TRBD1 or TRBD2 (5 bases each). CDR1 and CDR2 (germline): SGHDT, YYEEEE. The CDR3 extends over 12 amino acids. Trimming removed 6 bases from V and 3 bases from J, with 10 bases in between. The CDR3 protein is CASTGANYEQYF. The CDR3 nucleotides read TGTGCCAGCACCGGGGCCAACTACGAGCAGTACTTC.

In this sample, this clonotype turned up many times. The chain combines TRBV12-3 or TRBV12-4 with TRBJ1-5; perhaps TRBD1 as D (6 bases). V lost 8 bases and J lost 6, with 14 bases in between. This CDR3 is 13 amino acids long. CDR3 in amino acids: CASSRQDAQPQHF. CDR3 in DNA: TGTGCCAGCTCGAGACAGGATGCTCAGCCCCAGCATTTT.

The J gene is TRBJ1-5, the V gene TRBV27; 7 nucleotides match TRBD1. This CDR3 region has 18 residues. Germline lookup yields CDR1 MNHEY and CDR2 SMNVEV (reference sequence). The V gene end was trimmed by 3 bases and the J gene end by 3 bases; junction bases not matched to a gene: 14. The CDR3 DNA reads as TGTGCCAGCAGTTTTTCCCGGGACAGTTCGGGCTTCAATCAGCCCCAGCATTTT. Translation: CASSFSRDSSGFNQPQHF.

This clonotype has at least ten counts. The chain recombines TRBV9 with TRBJ2-7; D possibly corresponds to TRBD1 (5 bases). Trimming stripped 0 bases from V and 2 bases from J, with 12 bases between. The CDR3 contains 15 residues. CDR1 is SGDLS and CDR2 is YYNGEE in the germline V gene. CDR3 DNA: TGTGCCAGCAGCGTAGATCCCACAGGAACCTACGAGCAGTACTTC. Translation: CASSVDPTGTYEQYF.

This clonotype was recorded a few times. This chain joins TRBV12-3 or TRBV12-4 and TRBJ1-1, with unresolved D. The CDR3 totals 14 residues. Deletions cut 5 bases from V and 4 bases from J, with 14 bases between. The CDR3 loop reads CASSPIRGITEAFF. In DNA, the CDR3 is TGTGCCAGCAGTCCAATACGGGGTATCACTGAAGCTTTCTTT.

Many counts were recorded for this clonotype. The chain has TRBV7-8 and TRBJ2-7; 8 bases fit TRBD1. V lost 4 bases to trimming and J lost 6 bases; unmatched junction nucleotides: 11. The CDR3 loop spans 15 amino acids. The germline V gene encodes CDR1 SGHVS and CDR2 FQNEAQ. CDR3 nucleotides: TGTGCCAGCAGCTCGAGTACCAGGGGGCAGGGCGAGCAGTACTTC. It yields the protein CASSSSTRGQGEQYF.

This clonotype was seen a handful of times. The chain combines TRBV12-3 or TRBV12-4 with TRBJ1-4; D is ambiguous. The CDR3 consists of 15 residues. Between the trimmed V and J ends, which lost 5 bases and 3 bases, there was a span of 13 bases. The CDR3 here is CASSPLGSSNEKLFF. CDR3 sequence (DNA): TGTGCCAGCAGTCCGCTCGGGTCTTCTAATGAAAAACTGTTTTTT.

The chain has TRBV10-3 and TRBJ1-2, with TRBD1 matching over 8 bases. The CDR3 runs 14 residues. J lost 8 bases, V lost 3 bases, and 8 bases had no gene match. Germline V gives CDR1 ENHRY, CDR2 SYGVKD. The chain's CDR3 is CAISDNRGKEGYTF. CDR3 DNA: TGTGCCATCAGTGATAACAGGGGGAAGGAGGGCTACACCTTC.

This clonotype was counted many times. This rearrangement joins TRBV24-1 to TRBJ2-5; D is uncertain. This CDR3 has 11 residues. CDR1 and CDR2 (germline): KGHDR, SFDVKD. With 7 bases removed from V and 6 bases from J, the gap between germline ends came to 8 bases. The CDR3 sequence is CATSWAQTQYF. In DNA, the CDR3 is TGTGCCACCAGCTGGGCTCAGACCCAGTACTTC.

J is TRBJ2-7 and V is TRBV18, with TRBD2 matching over 7 bases. CDR3 length equals 15 residues. V shed 2 bases, J shed 1 base, and the junction held 5 bases outside the gene matches. Germline CDR1 is KGHSH and CDR2 is LQKENI. DNA for the CDR3: TGTGCCAGCTCACCAACGGGACTATTTTCCTACGAGCAGTACTTC. Its protein product is CASSPTGLFSYEQYF.

In this sample, this clonotype turned up a few times. V gene TRBV10-3 combines with J gene TRBJ2-7; 8 bases line up with TRBD1. The V gene's germline CDR1 is ENHRY and CDR2 SYGVKD. The length of the CDR3 is 15 residues. After removal of 3 bases from V and 3 bases from J, the junction contained 7 bases not matched to a gene. The chain's CDR3 is CAISDRTGKGYEQYF. DNA for the CDR3: TGTGCCATCAGTGACAGGACAGGGAAGGGCTACGAGCAGTACTTC.

Ten or more counts support this clonotype. V is TRBV5-1 and J is TRBJ2-4, with D unresolved. V was shortened by 0 bases and J by 4 bases, with 5 bases between the two germline ends. The CDR3 sequence is 13 residues long. From germline, CDR1 is SGHRS and CDR2 YFSETQ. Here the CDR3 reads CASSLAQKNIQYF. Here the CDR3 DNA reads TGCGCCAGCAGCTTGGCCCAGAAAAACATTCAGTACTTC.

This clonotype was seen only a few times. The V gene is TRBV29-1, the J gene TRBJ2-6; no clear D. The CDR3 loop spans 12 amino acids. The germline CDR1 and CDR2 sequences are SQVTM and ANQGSEA. Trimming took 6 bases from V and 1 from J, leaving 4 bases between them. CDR3 protein: CSVRSGANVLTF. The CDR3 bases are TGCAGCGTACGATCTGGGGCCAACGTCCTGACTTTC.

This chain connects TRBV18 to TRBJ2-4, with D possibly being TRBD2 (5 bases). The CDR3 totals 19 residues. The germline V gene has CDR1 KGHSH and CDR2 LQKENI. The V and J ends lost 3 bases and 0 bases respectively, with 21 bases between them. The CDR3, as DNA: TGTGCCAGCTCACCTTCCCCTGGGGAGAAGGGTTTAGCCAAAAACATTCAGTACTTC. This translates into CASSPSPGEKGLAKNIQYF.

The chain recombines TRBV5-1 with TRBJ2-3; possibly TRBD1 or TRBD2 for D (5 bases each). The CDR3 loop spans 14 amino acids. Germline CDR1 and CDR2: SGHRS and YFSETQ. Trimming stripped 0 bases from V and 4 bases from J, with 9 bases between. The CDR3 bases are TGCGCCAGCAGCTTGGGAGGGACCCCAGATACGCAGTATTTT. Translated: CASSLGGTPDTQYF.

The chain links TRBV12-3 or TRBV12-4 to TRBJ2-2, with a tentative D call TRBD1 (5 bases). This CDR3 has 14 residues. Trimming took off 5 bases at V and 7 bases at J, with 14 bases between the two ends. The CDR3 loop is CASSPRQFIGELFF. The CDR3, as DNA: TGTGCCAGCAGTCCCAGACAGTTCATCGGGGAGCTGTTTTTT.

The chain employs TRBV4-2 and TRBJ2-1; either TRBD1 or TRBD2 may fit D (7 bases each). The CDR3 is made up of 18 amino acids. Between the trimmed V and J ends, which lost 1 base and 5 bases, there was a span of 21 bases. From germline, CDR1 is LGHNA and CDR2 YNFKEQ. The CDR3 DNA reads as TGTGCCAGCAGCCAAGGGGGGGGAACAGGGGAAAAGGACAATGAGCAGTTCTTC. It translates to CASSQGGGTGEKDNEQFF.

The rearrangement joins TRBV6-2 or TRBV6-3 to TRBJ2-7, with D unclear. This CDR3 is 16 amino acids long. Germline CDR1 reads MNHEY; CDR2 reads SVGEGT. Trimming removed 3 bases at V and 0 bases at J, with 15 bases between. CDR3 protein: CASSYSPADGSYEQYF. The CDR3 nucleotides read TGTGCCAGCAGTTATTCGCCCGCTGACGGCTCCTACGAGCAGTACTTC.

The rearrangement joins TRBV7-2 to TRBJ1-6; tentative D call: TRBD1 (6 bases). The V gene's germline CDR1 is SGHTA and CDR2 FQGNSA. The CDR3 spans 15 residues. Deletions cut 5 bases from V and 10 bases from J, with 18 bases between. The CDR3: CASSPEGGVWSPLHF. The CDR3, as DNA: TGTGCCAGCAGCCCCGAGGGGGGGGTCTGGTCACCCCTCCACTTT.

This clonotype came up a few times. This chain joins TRBV7-7 and TRBJ1-2, with TRBD1 matching over 9 bases. With 3 bases clipped from V and 1 base from J, the junction kept 6 bases outside the gene matches. Looked up from germline, CDR1 is SSHAT and CDR2 is FNYEAQ (reference sequence). CDR3 length: 16 amino acids. The CDR3 spells CASSLDRGEDNYGYTF. CDR3 coding DNA: TGTGCCAGCAGCTTGGACAGGGGCGAGGATAACTATGGCTACACCTTC. Filled out from reference TRBV7-7 and TRBJ1-2, the complete variable domain reads GAGVSQSPRYKVTKRGQDVTLRCDPISSHATLYWYQQALGQGPEFLTYFNYEAQPDKSGLPSDRFSAERPEGSISTLTIQRTEQRDSAMYRCASSLDRGEDNYGYTFGSGTRLTVV.

This chain links TRBV15 with TRBJ1-5; the D is unclear. Germline-derived CDR1 and CDR2 are LNHNV and YYDKDF (reference sequence). The V end lost 5 bases, the J end lost 10 bases, and 15 bases lay between the germline ends. This CDR3 is built from 13 residues. This chain's CDR3 is CATSGGTTHPQHF. CDR3 nucleotide sequence: TGTGCCACCAGCGGCGGAACCACCCACCCCCAGCATTTT.